The clone carrying this T cell receptor beta chain appeared many times. The J segment lost 4 bases and the V segment lost 6 bases, leaving 7 bases of the junction unmatched. CDR3 size: 14 residues. This sample stems from a study of response to subunit inactivated influenza vaccine. TCRdb reprocessed the RT-PCR reads with MiXCR, giving one entry per CDR3 protein. Of hundreds of thousands of distinct CDR3 sequences listed, around 11% were seen once; the top ten hold more than 9.5%. These data also featured in a second study, about T cells expressing NK-cell markers. As that report states: In generating TCR beta cDNA, 5'RACE template switching with UMIs was used.

Sequencing was performed on PBMCs from blood, taken on the day of vaccination. J is TRBJ2-3 and V is TRBV12-3 or TRBV12-4, with TRBD2 matching over 7 bases. The clonotype was recovered from a middle-aged man who received an inactivated influenza vaccine. The CDR3: CASSPLGGSDTQYF. The CDR3 DNA sequence: TGTGCCAGCAGCCCCTTGGGAGGGTCAGATACGCAGTATTTT.